Listed below are T cell receptor beta chains from one sample, sequenced in a study of T cell repertoires in cytomegalovirus infection. For these TCRs, the target antigens are not known. TCRdb passed the reads through MiXCR, listing each CDR3 protein once. The sample records under 50,000 distinct CDR3 sequences, around 20% being singletons. Sequenced: PBMCs, sequenced either directly or after in vitro stimulation (not recorded which). These receptors were taken from a human donor in good health (CMV status not recorded). Some clones in this sample may be carry-over from other donors' samples. Each CDR3 is given with its conserved first and last residue. The order of the fields is V gene, J gene, D gene, clone size, CDR3 protein, CDR3 DNA. The D gene is left open where the match is weak. Clone size is not always given. Where it is, it says once, few, many or a class for expanded clones.

TRBV6-2/TRBV6-3,TRBJ2-1,.,many,CASKTAVDLLGNEQFF,TGTGCCAGCAAAACGGCGGTTGACCTCCTGGGGAATGAGCAGTTCTTC
TRBV12-5,TRBJ2-4,.,once,CASGLSTPSLALAKNIQYF,TGTGCTAGTGGTTTGAGTACTCCCTCTCTCGCCTTAGCCAAAAACATTCAGTACTTC
TRBV6-5,TRBJ1-1,.,few,CASSYSYGAVNTEAFF,TGTGCCAGCAGTTACTCGTATGGGGCTGTGAACACTGAAGCTTTCTTT
TRBV7-2,TRBJ2-7,.,many,CASSFQGPSYEQYF,TGTGCCAGCAGCTTCCAGGGTCCATCCTACGAGCAGTACTTC
TRBV7-7,TRBJ2-5,.,few,CASSTREQETQYF,TGTGCCAGCAGCACCCGCGAGCAAGAGACCCAGTACTTC
TRBV12-3/TRBV12-4,TRBJ2-1,.,few,CASSPDGPFLGYQNEQFF,TGTGCCAGCAGTCCCGACGGACCTTTCCTAGGGTACCAGAATGAGCAGTTCTTC
TRBV7-2,TRBJ2-7,TRBD2,many,CASSLDGRHPYEQYF,TGTGCCAGCAGCTTAGACGGGAGGCACCCCTACGAGCAGTACTTC
TRBV6-5,TRBJ2-7,TRBD1,many,CASRATGGYEQYF,TGTGCCAGCAGGGCGACAGGGGGCTACGAGCAGTACTTC
TRBV7-8,TRBJ1-3,.,few,CASSRSGAGNTIYF,TGTGCCAGCAGCAGATCAGGGGCTGGAAACACCATATATTTT
TRBV27,TRBJ2-1,TRBD2,.,CASSLLAGVLNEQFF,TGTGCCAGCAGTCTTCTAGCGGGAGTCCTCAATGAGCAGTTCTTC
TRBV29-1,TRBJ1-1,.,few,CSVANTEAFF,TGCAGCGTTGCGAACACTGAAGCTTTCTTT
TRBV7-2,TRBJ2-7,.,many,CASSLDSSFGEQYF,TGTGCCAGCAGCCTAGACTCCTCGTTCGGGGAGCAGTACTTC
TRBV15,TRBJ1-5,.,many,CATSLYRLEQPQHF,TGTGCCACCAGCTTGTACAGGCTAGAACAGCCCCAGCATTTT
TRBV28,TRBJ1-1,TRBD1,.,CASSLTGTGGRRAFF,TGTGCCAGCAGTTTAACCGGGACAGGGGGCCGAAGGGCTTTCTTT
TRBV5-6,TRBJ2-1,.,many,CASSLWSNNEQFF,TGTGCCAGCAGCTTGTGGTCCAACAATGAGCAGTTCTTC
TRBV10-3,TRBJ2-7,.,few,CAISESIGTPLQYF,TGTGCCATCAGTGAGTCGATTGGGACTCCCTTGCAGTACTTC
TRBV11-2,TRBJ2-3,TRBD2,.,CASSLVGLAGGSDTQYF,TGTGCCAGCAGCTTAGTAGGACTAGCGGGGGGATCCGATACGCAGTATTTT
TRBV4-3,TRBJ2-7,TRBD1,few,CASSQDRVFYEQYF,TGCGCCAGCAGCCAGGACAGGGTTTTCTACGAGCAGTACTTC
TRBV7-6,TRBJ1-1,TRBD1,few,CASSPDGAGGNTEAFF,TGTGCCAGCAGCCCGGACGGGGCAGGGGGGAACACTGAAGCTTTCTTT
TRBV29-1,TRBJ2-7,TRBD1,.,CSGSRGREYEQYF,TGCAGCGGGTCTAGGGGGCGTGAGTACGAGCAGTACTTC
TRBV29-1,TRBJ1-1,.,many,CSSRANTEAFF,TGCAGTTCAAGGGCCAACACTGAAGCTTTCTTT
TRBV2,TRBJ2-6,.,few,CASSEGVGRISGANVLTF,TGTGCCAGCAGTGAAGGGGTAGGACGGATCTCTGGGGCCAACGTCCTGACTTTC
TRBV5-4,TRBJ2-4,.,.,CASSFRGAKNIQYF,TGTGCCAGCAGCTTTAGGGGAGCCAAAAACATTCAGTACTTC
TRBV29-1,TRBJ2-1,.,.,CSAEDNEQFF,TGCAGCGCCGAGGACAATGAGCAGTTCTTC
TRBV5-6,TRBJ1-1,.,.,CASSLLGISEAFF,TGTGCCAGCAGCTTGTTAGGGATCTCTGAAGCTTTCTTT
TRBV5-4,TRBJ1-4,TRBD1,.,CASSSPGGGEKLFF,TGTGCCAGCAGCTCACCAGGGGGCGGTGAAAAACTGTTTTTT
TRBV5-1,TRBJ1-5,.,few,CASSDGPNQPQHF,TGCGCCAGCTCCGACGGCCCCAATCAGCCCCAGCATTTT
TRBV20-1,TRBJ2-7,.,few,CSAKGGWRGPYEQYF,TGCAGTGCCAAAGGGGGTTGGCGGGGGCCGTACGAGCAGTACTTC
TRBV27,TRBJ2-5,.,few,CASKGPGETQYF,TGTGCCAGCAAAGGTCCCGGGGAGACCCAGTACTTC
TRBV6-2/TRBV6-3,TRBJ1-4,.,.,CASTKATNEKLFF,TGTGCCAGCACCAAAGCAACTAATGAAAAACTGTTTTTT
TRBV10-3,TRBJ1-1,.,many,CAIRQGEDTEAFF,TGTGCCATCAGACAAGGGGAGGACACTGAAGCTTTCTTT
TRBV7-9,TRBJ2-3,.,many,CASSLQAGFPDTQYF,TGTGCCAGCAGCCTCCAAGCGGGTTTCCCAGATACGCAGTATTTT
TRBV20-1,TRBJ2-2,TRBD2,few,CSARDLTSNGELFF,TGCAGTGCTAGAGACCTGACTAGCAACGGGGAGCTGTTTTTT
TRBV27,TRBJ2-3,.,many,CASSRGWGRTDTQYF,TGTGCCAGCAGTCGGGGATGGGGGCGAACAGATACGCAGTATTTT
TRBV25-1,TRBJ2-1,TRBD2,.,CATGAGVYNEQFF,TGTGCCACTGGGGCGGGAGTCTACAATGAGCAGTTCTTC
TRBV6-6,TRBJ1-1,TRBD1,.,CAAGGTGGMSEAFF,TGTGCCGCCGGTGGGACAGGGGGAATGTCTGAAGCTTTCTTT
TRBV7-4,TRBJ2-5,.,few,CASSPRRQETQYF,TGTGCCAGCAGCCCTAGACGCCAAGAGACCCAGTACTTC
TRBV10-3,TRBJ2-3,TRBD2,many,CAISLAGGQDTQYF,TGTGCCATCAGTCTAGCGGGGGGCCAGGATACGCAGTATTTT
TRBV2,TRBJ2-1,.,medium-sized,CASMDGNNEQFF,TGTGCCAGCATGGACGGGAACAATGAGCAGTTCTTC
TRBV7-9,TRBJ2-3,TRBD1,many,CASINDREDTQYF,TGTGCCAGCATAAACGACAGGGAAGATACGCAGTATTTT
TRBV20-1,TRBJ2-5,TRBD1,.,CSATDRGRWSETQYF,TGCAGTGCGACTGACAGGGGGCGATGGTCGGAGACCCAGTACTTC
TRBV29-1,TRBJ1-1,.,few,CSVEVGMDTEAFF,TGCAGCGTTGAGGTGGGTATGGACACTGAAGCTTTCTTT
TRBV24-1,TRBJ2-2,TRBD1,.,CATSESDRAWAGELFF,TGTGCCACCAGTGAATCCGACAGGGCTTGGGCCGGGGAGCTGTTTTTT
TRBV11-2,TRBJ1-4,.,many,CASSEGFGARTTNEKLFF,TGTGCCAGCAGTGAGGGATTTGGGGCAAGAACAACTAATGAAAAACTGTTTTTT
TRBV5-5,TRBJ1-6,.,few,CASSPPFRNSPLHF,TGTGCCAGCAGCCCGCCTTTTAGAAATTCACCCCTCCACTTT
TRBV7-2,TRBJ2-1,.,few,CASSLASPEYNEQFF,TGTGCCAGCAGCTTAGCGTCCCCCGAATACAATGAGCAGTTCTTC
TRBV7-2,TRBJ2-7,TRBD2,many,CASSLAPPGGRYYEQYF,TGTGCCAGCAGCTTAGCACCCCCCGGGGGGAGGTACTACGAGCAGTACTTC
TRBV7-6,TRBJ2-2,.,many,CASSSTGQNTGELFF,TGTGCCAGCAGCTCGACAGGCCAGAACACCGGGGAGCTGTTTTTT
TRBV6-1,TRBJ2-1,.,few,CASSGNSYNEQFF,TGTGCCAGCAGTGGTAATAGCTACAATGAGCAGTTCTTC
TRBV6-2/TRBV6-3,TRBJ2-3,.,few,CASSRRSGQGNTDTQYF,TGTGCCAGCAGTCGTCGGTCAGGCCAGGGAAACACAGATACGCAGTATTTT
TRBV7-2,TRBJ2-1,TRBD2,many,CASSGVAGGLYNEQFF,TGTGCCAGCAGCGGAGTAGCGGGGGGGCTATACAATGAGCAGTTCTTC
TRBV7-2,TRBJ2-3,.,few,CASSWDASDTQYF,TGTGCCAGCAGCTGGGACGCCTCAGATACGCAGTATTTT
TRBV11-2,TRBJ2-1,TRBD2,.,CASSTSGPNEQFF,TGTGCCAGCAGTACTAGCGGCCCCAATGAGCAGTTCTTC
TRBV6-1,TRBJ2-4,.,.,CASSSDGKNIQYF,TGTGCCAGCAGTTCGGACGGAAAAAACATTCAGTACTTC
TRBV2,TRBJ1-5,.,medium-sized,CASTSERDINQPQHF,TGTGCCAGCACAAGTGAGAGGGATATCAATCAGCCCCAGCATTTT